The present T cell receptor beta chain was sequenced within a study of cytomegalovirus exposure and HLA in healthy donors. Whole-study context: The 90 to 150 validation repertoires used a platform that matched the one used for the 550 to 800 first-cohort repertoires, as a later analysis reported.

The study's findings and limits: That first-cohort TCR clusters tended to co-occur in the 90 to 150 validation repertoires was found in a later analysis. For most TCR sequences rarity was the rule, although some public TCRs occurred in many donors.

Data came from immunoSEQ multiplex PCR; TCRdb stores just in-frame clones and leaves some out. The data show tens of thousands of clones, over 90% seen once. Concerning this clone: Its antigen is undetermined.

The donors were part of the roughly 120-subject validation cohort, which stood apart from the approximately 670-subject first cohort. Germline CDR1 and CDR2: SQVTM and ANQGSEA. This CDR3 has 13 residues. J was trimmed by 4 bases and V by 6 bases; bases with no gene match: 7. Sequenced input: PBMCs. The rearrangement uses TRBV29-1 and TRBJ1-2, with 8 bases lining up with TRBD1. This clonotype was obtained from a man aged 18 to 29 in good health and CMV-seronegative. In DNA form, the CDR3 reads TGCAGCGTGCTCCCACAGGGGGGCTATGGCTACACCTTC. It translates to CSVLPQGGYGYTF.